Listed below are T cell receptor beta chains from one sample, sequenced in a study of blood T cell repertoires in COVID-19. Measured with immunoSEQ multiplex PCR; TCRdb has only the in-frame clones, and not every one. The table shows under 200,000 clones, with around 90% occurring only once. The sequenced sample was peripheral blood. These receptors were collected from a man aged 18-30 years with acute or convalescent COVID-19. Each CDR3 is given with its conserved first and last residue. A D gene is named only where the DNA matches it firmly. Only part of the rows carry a size: once, few, many, or a class if the clone is expanded.

once	TRBV21-1	TRBJ2-1	-	TGTGCCAGCAGCAAAACCGGGCGGGGGCTACACAATGAGCAGTTCTTC	CASSKTGRGLHNEQFF
-	TRBV5-6	TRBJ2-5	-	TGTGCCAGCAGATCCGGGACTCCTCAAGAGACCCAGTACTTC	CASRSGTPQETQYF
-	TRBV7-2	TRBJ2-1	-	TGTGCCAGCAGCACCAGAAGAAATGAGCAGTTCTTC	CASSTRRNEQFF
-	TRBV9	TRBJ2-2	-	TGTGCCAGCAGCGTAGGCGGGGAAGGGACCGGGGAGCTGTTTTTT	CASSVGGEGTGELFF
-	TRBV5-1	TRBJ2-7	-	TGCGCCAGCAGGGGGGTGGGTAGCGGATCCTACGAGCAGTACTTC	CASRGVGSGSYEQYF
-	TRBV11-2	TRBJ2-3	TRBD1	TGTGCCAGCAGCTCAGGGACAGGGTTCACAGATACGCAGTATTTT	CASSSGTGFTDTQYF
-	TRBV5-1	TRBJ1-1	TRBD1	TGCGCCAGCAGCTTCGGGACAGGTTTGCTGGACACTGAAGCTTTCTTT	CASSFGTGLLDTEAFF
-	TRBV29-1	TRBJ2-3	TRBD1	TGCAGCGTTGCGACAGGGTCGAAGACAGATACGCAGTATTTT	CSVATGSKTDTQYF
-	TRBV6-5	TRBJ2-3	TRBD2	TGTGCCAGCAGTAGACTAGCGGGGGGCACAGATACGCAGTATTTT	CASSRLAGGTDTQYF
-	TRBV5-1	TRBJ2-6	-	TGCGCCATAGCCTTGTTCTCTGGGGCCAACGTCCTGACTTTC	CAIALFSGANVLTF
-	TRBV11-2	TRBJ2-7	TRBD1	TGTGCCAGCGGGCGGACAGGAGGTTTGGGAGAGCAGTACTTC	CASGRTGGLGEQYF
-	TRBV11-2	TRBJ1-2	-	TGTGCCAGCAGCTCACTTACAGGGAGCATCGCCTATGGCTACACCTTC	CASSSLTGSIAYGYTF
-	TRBV6-5	TRBJ1-5	TRBD1	TGTGCCAGCAGGTCAGGACAGGGACAAGGTCCCCAGCATTTT	CASRSGQGQGPQHF
-	TRBV5-1	TRBJ1-2	TRBD1	TGCGCCAGCAGCTTGGGACAGGGGGCCCGGGCCTATGGCTACACCTTC	CASSLGQGARAYGYTF
-	TRBV9	TRBJ2-7	TRBD2	TGTGCCAGCAGCGTTGGCCTAGCGGGAGTAGGAGAGCAGTACTTC	CASSVGLAGVGEQYF
-	TRBV6-4	TRBJ2-1	-	TGTGCCAGCAGTGACAACAGTAGCTCCTACAATGAGCAGTTCTTC	CASSDNSSSYNEQFF
once	TRBV7-2	TRBJ2-6	-	TGTGCCAGCAGCCCACGCGGAGGCTCTGGGGCCAACGTCCTGACTTTC	CASSPRGGSGANVLTF
-	TRBV7-2	TRBJ1-2	-	TGTGCCAGCAGCACCTTCGAGAACCTATATGGCTACACCTTC	CASSTFENLYGYTF
-	TRBV6-5	TRBJ1-2	-	TGTGCCAGCGCCATGGGGCGCCGGGGCTACACCTTC	CASAMGRRGYTF
-	TRBV10-2	TRBJ2-2	-	TGCGCCAGCAGCGAGCGGAGAGACACCGGGGAGCTGTTTTTT	CASSERRDTGELFF
-	TRBV11-2	TRBJ2-2	-	TGTGCCAGCAAGGGGGCGAACACCGGGGAGCTGTTTTTT	CASKGANTGELFF
-	TRBV11-2	TRBJ1-1	TRBD1	TGTGCCAGCAGCTTGGGACAGTCGAACACTGAAGCTTTCTTT	CASSLGQSNTEAFF
once	TRBV4-2	TRBJ2-1	TRBD2	TGTGCCAGCAGCCAACCAGGACTAGCGGGAAGCAATGAGCAGTTCTTC	CASSQPGLAGSNEQFF
-	TRBV7-9	TRBJ2-4	TRBD1	TGTGCCAGCAGCTCTGCGGACCAGGGGGTACGGTACTTC	CASSSADQGVRYF
-	TRBV19	TRBJ1-2	TRBD1	TGTGCCAGTAGTATAGGGACAGGGGCCTATGGCTACACCTTC	CASSIGTGAYGYTF
-	TRBV10-3	TRBJ1-1	-	TGTGCCATCAGTGAGGGGGAGAAAGGTGCTGAAGCTTTCTTT	CAISEGEKGAEAFF
-	TRBV7-6	TRBJ2-3	-	TGTGCCAGCAGCTCCTCCTCCTTCACAGATACGCAGTATTTT	CASSSSSFTDTQYF
-	TRBV6-5	TRBJ1-2	-	TGTGCCAGCAGTTACTCGATTGGGGGCCACTATGGCTACACCTTC	CASSYSIGGHYGYTF
-	TRBV3-1/TRBV3-2	TRBJ2-2	-	TGTGCCAGCAGTGAAAGCCGGACACCGAGGACCGGGGAGCTGTTTTTT	CASSESRTPRTGELFF
-	TRBV19	TRBJ1-1	TRBD1	TGTGCCAGTAACCCATGGACCGGGACAGGGGGCGCGGGGGTGAACACTGAAGCTTTCTTT	CASNPWTGTGGAGVNTEAFF
-	TRBV10-1	TRBJ1-1	-	TGCGCCAGCAGAGGGCCGGACAGCACTGAAGCTTTCTTT	CASRGPDSTEAFF
-	TRBV7-2	TRBJ1-3	-	TGTGCCAGCAGCGCTCAGGGTCCTGGAAACACCATATATTTT	CASSAQGPGNTIYF